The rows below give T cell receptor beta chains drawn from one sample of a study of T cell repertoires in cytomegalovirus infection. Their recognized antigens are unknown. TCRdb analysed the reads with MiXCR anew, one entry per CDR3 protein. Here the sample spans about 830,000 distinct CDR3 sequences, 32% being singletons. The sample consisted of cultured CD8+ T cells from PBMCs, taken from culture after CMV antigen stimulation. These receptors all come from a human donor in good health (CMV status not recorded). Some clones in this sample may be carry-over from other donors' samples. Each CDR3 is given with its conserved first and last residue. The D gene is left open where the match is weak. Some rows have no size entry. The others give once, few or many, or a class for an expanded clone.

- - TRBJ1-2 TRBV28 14 CASSFMGVGYGYTF TGTGCCAGCAGTTTTATGGGTGTAGGCTATGGCTACACCTTC
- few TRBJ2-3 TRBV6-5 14 CASSYDGGPDTQYF TGTGCCAGCAGTTACGACGGGGGCCCAGATACGCAGTATTTT
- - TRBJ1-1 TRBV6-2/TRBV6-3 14 CASSWGPRYTEAFF TGTGCCAGCAGTTGGGGGCCTCGCTATACTGAAGCTTTCTTT
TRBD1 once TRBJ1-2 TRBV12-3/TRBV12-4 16 CASDCQQGRWYYGYTF TGTGCCAGCGATTGTCAACAGGGGAGGTGGTACTATGGCTACACCTTC
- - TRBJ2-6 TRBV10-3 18 CAIPAPGIAPSGANVLTF TGTGCCATTCCAGCCCCCGGGATAGCCCCCTCTGGGGCCAACGTCCTGACTTTC
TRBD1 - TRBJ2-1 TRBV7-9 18 CASSLVFGTQGRRDEQFF TGTGCCAGCAGCTTAGTATTCGGGACACAGGGGCGAAGGGATGAGCAGTTCTTC
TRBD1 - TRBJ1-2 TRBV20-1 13 CSASTGDDYGYTF TGCAGTGCTTCGACAGGGGATGACTATGGCTACACCTTC
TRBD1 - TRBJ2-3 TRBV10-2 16 CASSDTGGFVTDTQYF TGCGCCAGCAGTGACACAGGGGGCTTCGTAACAGATACGCAGTATTTT
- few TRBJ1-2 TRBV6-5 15 CASSYMGVANYGYTF TGTGCCAGCAGTTACATGGGAGTAGCTAACTATGGCTACACCTTC
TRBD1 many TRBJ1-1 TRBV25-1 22 CASSEYYRFCDRGLGLNTEAFF TGTGCCAGCAGTGAATATTATAGATTTTGCGACAGGGGGCTTGGCTTGAACACTGAAGCTTTCTTT
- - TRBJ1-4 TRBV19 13 CASSGATNEKLFF TGTGCCAGTTCAGGGGCAACTAATGAAAAACTGTTTTTT
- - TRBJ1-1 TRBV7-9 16 CASSPKQPGLDTEAFF TGTGCCAGCAGCCCCAAACAACCGGGACTTGACACTGAAGCTTTCTTT
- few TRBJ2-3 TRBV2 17 CAILKDRAQTFTDTQYF TGTGCCATCCTTAAGGACAGAGCTCAAACCTTCACAGATACGCAGTATTTT
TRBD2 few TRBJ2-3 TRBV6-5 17 CASSYSRTSGRTDTQYF TGTGCCAGCAGTTACTCACGGACTAGCGGGCGCACAGATACGCAGTATTTT
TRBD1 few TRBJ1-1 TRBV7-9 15 CASSLGTGVITEAFF TGTGCCAGCAGCTTAGGAACAGGGGTAATCACTGAAGCTTTCTTT
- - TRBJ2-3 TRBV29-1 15 CSVGKEGGFADTQYF TGCAGCGTTGGGAAAGAAGGGGGTTTCGCAGATACGCAGTATTTT
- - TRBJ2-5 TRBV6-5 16 CASSYWTEQNQETQYF TGTGCCAGCAGTTACTGGACAGAACAGAACCAAGAGACCCAGTACTTC
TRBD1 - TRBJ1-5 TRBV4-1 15 CASSTRQGGNQPQHF TGCGCCAGCAGCACCCGACAGGGCGGCAATCAGCCCCAGCATTTT
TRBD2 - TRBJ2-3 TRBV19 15 CASGTSGGGTDTQYF TGTGCCAGTGGGACTAGCGGGGGGGGGACAGATACGCAGTATTTT
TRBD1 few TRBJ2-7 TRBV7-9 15 CASSLTGAEGYEQYF TGTGCCAGCAGCTTAACAGGGGCGGAAGGCTACGAGCAGTACTTC
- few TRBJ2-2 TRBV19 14 CASSIGSRREDQFF TGTGCCAGTAGCATAGGCAGCAGGCGGGAAGATCAGTTTTTT
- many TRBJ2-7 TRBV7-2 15 CASSLFGGATYEQYF TGTGCCAGCAGCTTATTTGGCGGGGCAACGTACGAGCAGTACTTC
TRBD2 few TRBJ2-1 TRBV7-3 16 CASSLGEAGGRDEQFF TGTGCCAGCAGCCTGGGAGAAGCGGGGGGGCGGGATGAGCAGTTCTTC
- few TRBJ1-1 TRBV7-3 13 CASSPLPGQEAFF TGTGCCAGCAGCCCGTTGCCGGGTCAGGAAGCTTTCTTT
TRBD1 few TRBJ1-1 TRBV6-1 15 CASRLGTGVRAEAFF TGTGCCAGCAGGCTCGGGACAGGGGTGAGGGCTGAAGCTTTCTTT
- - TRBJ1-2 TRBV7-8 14 CASSLVPSNYGYTF TGTGCCAGCAGCTTAGTTCCCTCCAACTATGGCTACACCTTC
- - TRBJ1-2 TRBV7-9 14 CASSPGTGYYCYTF TGTGCCAGCAGCCCAGGGACGGGATACTATTGCTACACCTTC
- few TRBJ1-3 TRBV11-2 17 CASSWSGIRDSGNTIYF TGTGCCAGCAGCTGGTCCGGGATAAGAGACTCTGGAAACACCATATATTTT
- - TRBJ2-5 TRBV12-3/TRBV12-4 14 CASSPYEEGETQYF TGTGCCAGCAGTCCCTATGAGGAGGGGGAGACCCAGTACTTC
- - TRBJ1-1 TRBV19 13 CASRTYMNTEAFF TGTGCCAGTAGAACCTACATGAACACTGAAGCTTTCTTT
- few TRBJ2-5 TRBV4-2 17 CASSQDLTGASQETQYF TGTGCCAGCAGCCAAGATCTGACGGGCGCGAGCCAAGAGACCCAGTACTTC
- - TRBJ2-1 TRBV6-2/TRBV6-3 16 CASSYQGLLSIHEQFF TGTGCCAGCAGTTACCAGGGACTGCTGAGTATCCATGAGCAGTTCTTC
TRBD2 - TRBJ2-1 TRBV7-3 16 CASSPSGTSENNEQFF TGTGCCAGCAGCCCCTCCGGGACTAGCGAAAACAATGAGCAGTTCTTC
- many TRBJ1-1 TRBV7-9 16 CASSFGREGWNTEAFF TGTGCCAGCAGCTTCGGGCGCGAGGGCTGGAACACTGAAGCTTTCTTT
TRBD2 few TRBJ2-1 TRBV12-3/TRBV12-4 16 CASITREGIKHNEQFF TGTGCCAGCATAACCAGGGAGGGGATCAAGCACAATGAGCAGTTCTTC
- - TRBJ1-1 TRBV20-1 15 CSARDRDGAGTEAFF TGCAGTGCTAGAGATCGGGACGGGGCTGGCACTGAAGCTTTCTTT
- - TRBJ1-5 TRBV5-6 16 CASSLWADGLDQPQHF TGTGCCAGCAGCTTGTGGGCTGACGGTTTAGATCAGCCCCAGCATTTT
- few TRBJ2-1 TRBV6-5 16 CASRASGPSSYNEQFF TGTGCCAGCAGGGCATCGGGGCCCAGCTCCTACAATGAGCAGTTCTTC
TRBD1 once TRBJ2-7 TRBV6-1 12 CASTRDRGEQYF TGTGCCAGCACCCGGGACAGGGGCGAGCAGTACTTC
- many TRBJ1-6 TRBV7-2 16 CASSRPGSSHNSPLHF TGTGCCAGCAGCCGGCCGGGTAGCTCTCATAATTCACCCCTCCACTTT
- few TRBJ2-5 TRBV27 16 CASSFLAGVGEETQYF TGTGCCAGCAGTTTCCTGGCAGGGGTTGGCGAAGAGACCCAGTACTTC